This T cell receptor beta chain emerged from a study of T-cell reconstitution after alpha-beta-depleted transplantation in children. Study-wide findings and caveats: Most T-cell counts and diversity one year after the transplant came from T cells that were newly produced.

TCRbeta library preparation incorporated unique molecular identifiers. TCRdb reanalysed the PCR reads using MiXCR and keeps one entry per CDR3 protein. This table has around 600,000 distinct CDR3 sequences, more than 20% appearing once. Only a few counts were recorded for this clonotype. What it recognizes is unknown. The CDR3 contains 11 residues. Germline CDR1 reads MNHEY; CDR2 reads SVGEGT. V dropped 2 bases and J dropped 8 bases, with 6 bases sitting between them. The sample consisted of PBMCs, mostly from graft donor cells, taken 360 days after TCRalphabeta/CD19-depleted stem cell transplant. The source is a boy younger than two who had a stem cell transplant for acute myeloid leukemia, so the T cells may come from the graft donor. The chain recombines TRBV6-2 or TRBV6-3 with TRBJ1-2; D unresolved. CDR3 DNA: TGTGCCAGCAGTTACGACACGGGCTACACCTTC. Translated, it gives CASSYDTGYTF.